This TCR beta chain was observed in a study of low-dose radiotherapy and immunotherapy resistance in tumors. Study details: Cohort 2 received 1 Gy per fraction every two weeks, totaling 13 Gy over 26 weeks. Cyclophosphamide infusions of 200 mg/m2 came every two weeks, one day before radiation-immunotherapy. Patients took aspirin (300 mg orally, daily) for four cycles beginning at cycle 1 day 1.

This clonotype was observed many times. Germline CDR1 is SQVTM and CDR2 is ANQGSEA. V was trimmed by 6 bases and J by 4 bases, leaving 12 bases between them. This CDR3 contains 12 residues. The sample's time point: before trial treatment. Priming of first-strand cDNA relied on TRAV- and TRBV-specific primers (covering alpha and beta chains). The authors ran 20 PCR cycles to amplify TCRs with a constant-region primer and V-primer adapter. TCRdb passed the reads through MiXCR, listing each CDR3 protein once. The sample lists 100,000 or so distinct CDR3 sequences, around 9.2% seen once, with about 1% in the top ten.

This specimen was PBMCs, taken before treatment. The TCR originated in a male donor with prostate cancer. This chain joins TRBV29-1 and TRBJ1-1; D is undetermined. The DNA of the CDR3 is TGCAGCGTCGATGAGGACTTCACTGAAGCTTTCTTT. It translates to CSVDEDFTEAFF.